A single sample is the source of the 32 T cell receptor beta chains below, sequenced in a study of cytomegalovirus exposure and HLA in healthy donors. Use of 60 Vbeta and 13 Jbeta primers characterized the PCR. Clones were sequenced by immunoSEQ multiplex PCR, and TCRdb holds only the in-frame ones, with some missing. The sample lists 50,000 to 65,000 clones; approximately 75% were seen once. Specimen: PBMCs. All receptors come from a woman between 25 and 40 years old in good health and CMV-seronegative.

The chain links TRBV4-3 to TRBJ2-5; TRBD1 matches 10 bases. This CDR3 region has 18 residues. The trim removed 4 bases at V and 5 bases at J, leaving 16 bases unmatched. Germline CDR1 LGHNA, CDR2 YSLEER. The CDR3, as DNA: TGCGCCAGCAGCCGAGACCCCCCGACAGGGGGCAAGTTCGAGACCCAGTACTTC. This translates into CASSRDPPTGGKFETQYF.

The V call is TRBV6-5, the J call TRBJ1-2, with D possibly being TRBD1 (5 bases). V was shortened by 0 bases and J by 4 bases, with 15 bases between the two germline ends. The CDR3 runs 16 residues. Germline CDR1 and CDR2: MNHEY and SVGAGI. DNA of the CDR3: TGTGCCAGCAGTTACTCGACAAAAAGGGGCGGCTATGGCTACACCTTC. Its protein is CASSYSTKRGGYGYTF.

The genes are TRBV30 and TRBJ2-7, with 7 bases matching TRBD2. Germline lookup yields CDR1 GTSNPN and CDR2 SVGIG (reference sequence). Unmatched junction bases numbered 20, after V lost 8 bases and J lost 4 bases. This CDR3 region has 16 residues. CDR3 residues: CARDSQSGARGYEQYF. CDR3 coding DNA: TGTGCCAGAGATTCCCAAAGCGGGGCCCGAGGGTACGAGCAGTACTTC.

The chain combines TRBV5-1 with TRBJ2-1; D is perhaps TRBD2 (6 bases). Per germline, CDR1 SGHRS and CDR2 YFSETQ. The CDR3 is 15 residues long. The V end lost 0 bases, the J end lost 5 bases, and 12 bases lay between the germline ends. The CDR3 region has the DNA TGCGCCAGCAGCTTGGAACGCGGGGTTGACAATGAGCAGTTCTTC. Its protein is CASSLERGVDNEQFF.

This clone appeared a single time. The V and J genes are TRBV27 and TRBJ2-1; 7 bases are a match to TRBD2. CDR3 length: 16 residues. J lost 8 bases, V lost 5 bases, and 15 bases had no gene match. Germline V lookup: CDR1 MNHEY, CDR2 SMNVEV (reference sequence). CDR3 protein: CASSLAVTGDPDEQFF. CDR3 in DNA: TGTGCCAGCAGTCTAGCGGTTACGGGAGATCCGGATGAGCAGTTCTTC.

The chain joins TRBV7-8 to TRBJ1-1; TRBD1 agrees at 7 bases. CDR1 is SGHVS, CDR2 FQNEAQ, per germline. Losses at the gene ends were 5 bases for V and 0 bases for J; bases not matched to a gene: 9. The CDR3 contains 16 residues. CDR3 DNA sequence: TGTGCCAGCAGCCCTAGAATAGGGGGCATGAACACTGAAGCTTTCTTT. Translated: CASSPRIGGMNTEAFF.

The chain recombines TRBV13 with TRBJ1-3, with 8 bases identical to TRBD1. CDR1 is PRHDT, CDR2 FYEKMQ, per germline (reference sequence). The CDR3 totals 15 residues. J was trimmed by 0 bases and V by 5 bases; bases with no gene match: 3. The CDR3 protein is CASSRDRLSGNTIYF. Here the CDR3 DNA reads TGTGCCAGCAGCCGGGACAGGCTCTCTGGAAACACCATATATTTT.

CDR3 DNA sequence: TGTGCCAGTAGTATAGGAGAGGGCTGGGAGACCCAGTACTTC. It is translated as CASSIGEGWETQYF. J is TRBJ2-5 and V is TRBV19; a weak D match, TRBD2 (5 bases). Germline loops: CDR1 LNHDA, CDR2 SQIVND (reference sequence). Trimming left V 1 base short and J 5 bases short, with 11 bases between. The CDR3 is 14 residues long.

The gene calls are TRBV27 and TRBJ2-1; TRBD2 matches 14 bases. The junction had 6 bases not matched to a gene; V was cut back by 7 bases and J by 7 bases. Per germline, CDR1 MNHEY and CDR2 SMNVEV (reference sequence). There are 15 residues in the CDR3. In DNA form, the CDR3 reads TGTGCCAGCACCTCTGGGACTAGCGGGAGTAATGAGCAGTTCTTC. This sequence encodes CASTSGTSGSNEQFF.

Remarks on this clone: Germline and junction disagree at one end, which may indicate a read error. The chain recombines TRBV30 with TRBJ2-2; 7 bases fit TRBD2. The CDR3 has 15 amino acids. The germline gives CDR1 GTSNPN, CDR2 SVGIG (reference sequence). The CDR3 region is CAWGGDDMNPGELFF. DNA for the CDR3: TGTGCCTGGGGGGGGGACGATATGAACCCCGGGGAGCTGTTTTTT.

A single count supports this clone. The chain couples TRBV30 to TRBJ1-3; a weak D match, TRBD1 (5 bases). Germline CDR1 and CDR2: GTSNPN and SVGIG (reference sequence). The CDR3 totals 11 residues. The V gene lost 8 bases and the J gene lost 4 bases, with 9 bases spanning the gap. CDR3 sequence: CAADSGNTIYF. CDR3 DNA sequence: TGTGCCGCCGACAGCGGAAACACCATATATTTT.

The J gene is TRBJ1-1, the V gene TRBV28, with 7 positions matching TRBD1. The germline CDR1 and CDR2 sequences are MDHEN and SYDVKM. V lost 5 bases, J lost 5 bases, and 11 bases stayed unmatched. This CDR3 is 15 amino acids long. This CDR3 reads CASSGRQGLETEAFF. DNA for the CDR3: TGTGCCAGCAGTGGACGACAGGGATTGGAGACTGAAGCTTTCTTT.

In its sample, this clone was seen a few times. The chain recombines TRBV4-2 with TRBJ2-3; TRBD2 matches 11 bases. CDR1 is LGHNA, CDR2 YNFKEQ, per germline. Trimming cost V 3 bases and J 2 bases; bases outside gene matches: 7. The CDR3 consists of 17 residues. The CDR3 DNA sequence: TGTGCCAGCAGCCAGGGGACTAGCGGAAGAAACACAGATACGCAGTATTTT. This translates into CASSQGTSGRNTDTQYF.

This clone was seen a handful of times. This rearrangement joins TRBV5-1 to TRBJ2-4; D is perhaps TRBD2 (6 bases). Germline CDR1 is SGHRS and CDR2 is YFSETQ. The CDR3 has 13 amino acids. The V gene lost 6 bases and the J gene lost 10 bases, with 17 bases spanning the gap. CDR3 sequence: CASTIAASGIQYF. The CDR3 DNA reads TGCGCCAGCACCATAGCGGCCTCAGGTATTCAGTACTTC.

This rearrangement joins TRBV29-1 to TRBJ2-1, with D possibly matching TRBD2 (6 bases). Germline V CDR1 and CDR2: SQVTM, ANQGSEA. Trimming took off 3 bases at V and 4 bases at J, with 16 bases between the two ends. This CDR3 is built from 15 residues. CDR3 bases: TGCAGCGTTGACGTGGGGGGTACTCCTTACAATGAGCAGTTCTTC. This sequence encodes CSVDVGGTPYNEQFF.

This clone was seen only once. The rearrangement links TRBV30 to TRBJ2-1, with TRBD2 as a possible D gene (7 bases). The CDR3 runs 19 residues. Looked up from germline, CDR1 is GTSNPN and CDR2 is SVGIG (reference sequence). Trimming left V 0 bases short and J 5 bases short, with 26 bases between. The chain's CDR3 is CAWSVVGGRGLSGDNEQFF. The CDR3, as DNA: TGTGCCTGGAGTGTAGTAGGGGGGCGGGGGCTGTCTGGGGACAATGAGCAGTTCTTC.

The V call is TRBV18, the J call TRBJ2-2; 7 bases match TRBD1. After removal of 2 bases from V and 4 bases from J, the junction contained 13 bases not matched to a gene. The CDR3 has 18 amino acids. Germline lookup yields CDR1 KGHSH and CDR2 LQKENI. Here the CDR3 reads CASSPATGTEISTGELFF. Here the CDR3 DNA reads TGTGCCAGCTCACCAGCCACCGGGACAGAGATATCCACCGGGGAGCTGTTTTTT.

The chain couples TRBV7-8 to TRBJ2-1, with 8 bases identical to TRBD2. CDR1 and CDR2 from the germline V gene are SGHVS and FQNEAQ. The V segment lost 5 bases and the J segment 9 bases; nucleotides outside the gene matches: 18. The CDR3 loop spans 17 amino acids. CDR3 residues: CASSPRGKAGAAGEQFF. Written as DNA, the CDR3 is TGTGCCAGCAGCCCCCGAGGAAAAGCGGGAGCAGCGGGTGAGCAGTTCTTC.

J is TRBJ1-6 and V is TRBV25-1, with D perhaps matching TRBD1 (5 bases). The V end was cut by 3 bases, the J end by 1 base, with 7 bases between. The CDR3 consists of 15 residues. Per germline, CDR1 MGHDK and CDR2 SYGVNS. DNA of the CDR3: TGTGCCAGCAGTGAGCAGGGTTCCTATAATTCACCCCTCCACTTT. This codes for CASSEQGSYNSPLHF.

The chain joins TRBV2 to TRBJ2-5; TRBD1 matches at 8 bases. The CDR3 spans 12 residues. V shed 3 bases, J shed 14 bases, and the junction held 8 bases outside the gene matches. CDR1 is SNHLY, CDR2 FYNNEI, per germline. CDR3 residues: CASSDNRGSFYF. For the CDR3, the DNA is TGTGCCAGCAGTGATAACAGGGGGTCGTTCTACTTC.

This clone was detected only a few times. The chain couples TRBV23-1 to TRBJ1-5; 8 positions match TRBD1. TRBV23-1 is recorded as an ORF, its role being uncertain. This CDR3 spans 20 amino acids. J was trimmed by 2 bases and V by 0 bases; bases with no gene match: 15. CDR3 nucleotides: TGCGCCAGCAGTCAATCGATGGAGACAGGGGTAGGAAAGGGCAATCAGCCCCAGCATTTT. Protein sequence: CASSQSMETGVGKGNQPQHF.

This clone was seen a few times. This chain uses TRBV6-5 with TRBJ1-6; D perhaps matches TRBD1 (6 bases). V was cut by 2 bases and J by 5 bases, with 10 bases left in between. CDR3 length: 15 residues. Germline assignment: CDR1 MNHEY and CDR2 SVGAGI. The CDR3 DNA reads TGTGCCAGCAGTTACGGCCAGGGGAATAATTCACCCCTCCACTTT. This translates into CASSYGQGNNSPLHF.

This chain connects TRBV5-8 to TRBJ2-7, with D tentatively TRBD2 (5 bases). V was pared by 2 bases and J by 2 bases, with 14 bases between. From germline, CDR1 is SGHTS and CDR2 YDEGEE. The CDR3 totals 15 residues. In DNA, the CDR3 is TGTGCCAGCAGCTTAGCTGGCGGGCGCACCTACGAGCAGTACTTC. Translated: CASSLAGGRTYEQYF.

This chain links TRBV7-2 with TRBJ2-2, with 8 bases fitting TRBD2. In germline, CDR1 is SGHTA, CDR2 FQGNSA. The CDR3 has 17 amino acids. With V trimmed by 0 bases and J by 1 base, 4 bases remained unmatched. CDR3 sequence: CASSLALGLGNTGELFF. The CDR3 coding sequence is TGTGCCAGCAGCTTAGCGCTGGGACTAGGGAACACCGGGGAGCTGTTTTTT.

This chain joins TRBV7-8 and TRBJ2-5; 7 nucleotides agree with TRBD1. The ends lost 1 base at V and 1 base at J; junction bases unmatched: 3. CDR1 and CDR2 (germline): SGHVS, FQNEAQ. The CDR3 sequence is 15 residues long. The chain's CDR3 is CASSLEGQPQETQYF. CDR3 DNA: TGTGCCAGCAGCTTAGAGGGACAGCCCCAAGAGACCCAGTACTTC. Full variable domain (remainder filled in from reference TRBV7-8 and TRBJ2-5): GAGVSQSPRYKVAKRGQDVALRCDPISGHVSLFWYQQALGQGPEFLTYFQNEAQLDKSGLPSDRFFAERPEGSVSTLKIQRTQQEDSAVYLCASSLEGQPQETQYFGPGTRLLVL.

In this sample, this clone turned up a few times. The chain employs TRBV6-5 and TRBJ2-5; D not certain. The CDR3 length is 13 residues. V was cut by 3 bases and J by 5 bases, with 10 bases left in between. From germline, CDR1 is MNHEY and CDR2 SVGAGI. In DNA form, the CDR3 reads TGTGCCAGCAGTTATGGCGGTCGGGAGACCCAGTACTTC. Its translation: CASSYGGRETQYF.

This chain joins TRBV5-1 and TRBJ1-2, with 7 bases aligning to TRBD1. Germline V gene sequence: CDR1 SGHRS, CDR2 YFSETQ. This CDR3 is 14 amino acids long. The J segment lost 6 bases and the V segment lost 0 bases, leaving 5 bases of the junction unmatched. The chain's CDR3 is CASSLGGGYNGYTF. In nucleotides, the CDR3 is TGCGCCAGCAGCTTGGGAGGGGGCTACAATGGCTACACCTTC.

The chain combines TRBV7-7 with TRBJ2-1; 7 nucleotides align to TRBD2. This CDR3 has 16 amino acids. Germline V lookup: CDR1 SSHAT, CDR2 FNYEAQ (reference sequence). Trimming removed 1 base from V and 1 base from J; junction bases left unmatched: 4. The CDR3 sequence: CASSLDGGGSYNEQFF. CDR3 bases: TGTGCCAGCAGCTTAGATGGGGGGGGGTCCTACAATGAGCAGTTCTTC.

The V and J genes are TRBV6-5 and TRBJ2-7; 7 bases align to TRBD2. The CDR3 length is 12 residues. Per germline, CDR1 MNHEY and CDR2 SVGAGI. V was pared by 9 bases and J by 2 bases, with 4 bases of the junction left unmatched. The CDR3 bases are TGTGCCAGTTCCGGGACTACCTACGAGCAGTACTTC. Residues: CASSGTTYEQYF.

This rearrangement joins TRBV25-1 to TRBJ2-5; 12 nucleotides agree with TRBD2. The CDR3 length is 16 residues. Per germline, CDR1 MGHDK and CDR2 SYGVNS. V lost 4 bases, J lost 1 base, and 4 bases stayed unmatched. CDR3 sequence: CASSGSGLAGQETQYF. The CDR3 DNA follows: TGTGCCAGCAGTGGTTCGGGACTAGCGGGCCAAGAGACCCAGTACTTC.

A few counts support this clone. The chain is built from TRBV6-1 and TRBJ1-5, with 8 bases that match TRBD1. The CDR3 has 14 amino acids. CDR1 is MNHNS, CDR2 SASEGT, per germline. V shed 7 bases, J shed 5 bases, and the junction held 7 bases outside the gene matches. The CDR3 nucleotides are TGTGCCAGCATTTGGAACAGGGGGGATCAGCCCCAGCATTTT. This codes for CASIWNRGDQPQHF.

The V gene is TRBV30, the J gene TRBJ2-2; 9 bases are a match to TRBD1. Germline V gives CDR1 GTSNPN, CDR2 SVGIG (reference sequence). V lost 4 bases to trimming and J lost 5 bases; unmatched junction nucleotides: 8. This CDR3 region has 15 residues. The CDR3 region is CAWTTGTGRTGELFF. The CDR3 nucleotides are TGTGCCTGGACTACCGGGACAGGGAGAACCGGGGAGCTGTTTTTT.